This TCR beta chain was identified in a study of Graves' ophthalmopathy and Graves' hyperthyroidism. Study overall: The authors collected peripheral blood at initial diagnosis, before any treatment. The study, taken as a whole, reports: Between ophthalmopathy and stable hyperthyroidism, a 13-signature model drew a separation with approximately 87% sensitivity and approximately 79% specificity. Most thyroid clonotypes expanded beyond 0.001 frequency were also found in blood.

The PBMCs had their origin in approximately 10 ml of fresh peripheral blood. J lost 3 bases, V lost 1 base, and 3 bases had no gene match. The CDR3 contains 14 residues. The V gene's germline CDR1 is SGHTA and CDR2 FQGNSA. This clonotype was seen a handful of times. Its target is unknown. Amplified TCR beta CDR3 regions were obtained using RNA transcripts as template. HTBI primers served in a first-round RT-PCR, which a second-round multiplex PCR followed. MiXCR, applied by TCRdb to the multiplex PCR reads, yields one record per CDR3 protein. This repertoire shows roughly 700,000 distinct CDR3 sequences, roughly 41% found once; its top ten account for 44%.

J is TRBJ2-7 and V is TRBV7-2; 7 positions match TRBD2. Sequencing was done on a sample of peripheral blood. The TCR comes from an adult man with Graves' ophthalmopathy. This chain's CDR3 is CASSLGGGNYEQYF. CDR3 nucleotide sequence: TGTGCCAGCAGCTTAGGGGGGGGGAACTACGAGCAGTACTTC. The complete variable domain, with remaining parts taken from reference TRBV7-2 and TRBJ2-7, reads GAGVSQSPSNKVTEKGKDVELRCDPISGHTALYWYRQSLGQGLEFLIYFQGNSAPDKSGLPSDRFSAERTGGSVSTLTIQRTQQEDSAVYLCASSLGGGNYEQYFGPGTRLTVT.